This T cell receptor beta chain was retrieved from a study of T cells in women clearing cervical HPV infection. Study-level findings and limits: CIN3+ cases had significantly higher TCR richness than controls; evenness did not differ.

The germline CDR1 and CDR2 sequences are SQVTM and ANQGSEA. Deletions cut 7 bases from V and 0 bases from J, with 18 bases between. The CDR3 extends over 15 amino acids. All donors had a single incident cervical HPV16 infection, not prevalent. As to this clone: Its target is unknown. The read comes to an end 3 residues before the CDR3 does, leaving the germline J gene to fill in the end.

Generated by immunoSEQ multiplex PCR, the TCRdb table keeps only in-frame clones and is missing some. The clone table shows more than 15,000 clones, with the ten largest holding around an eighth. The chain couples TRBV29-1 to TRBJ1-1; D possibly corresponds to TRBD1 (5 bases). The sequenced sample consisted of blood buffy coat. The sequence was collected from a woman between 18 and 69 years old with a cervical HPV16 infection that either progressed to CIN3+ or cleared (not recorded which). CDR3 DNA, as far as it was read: TGCAGCGCCCGGATACAGGACACGTTGAACACTGAA. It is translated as CSARIQDTLNTE. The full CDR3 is CSARIQDTLNTEAFF.